A single sample gave rise to the 18 T cell receptor beta chains below, sequenced in a study of technical replicates of blood from a handful of donors. Profiling relied on immunoSEQ multiplex PCR, and the TCRdb table lists in-frame clones only, not all of them. Of about 89,000 clones in the sample, about 94% were seen once. The source material was T cells isolated from PBMCs. These receptors originate from a human donor in good health.

The chain links TRBV7-8 to TRBJ2-1; 16 bases align to TRBD2. The CDR3 extends over 21 amino acids. The V segment lost 4 bases and the J segment 8 bases; nucleotides outside the gene matches: 20. Germline V gene data show CDR1 as SGHVS and CDR2 as FQNEAQ. The CDR3: CASSSLFGTSGRATGDYEQFF. CDR3 in DNA: TGTGCCAGCAGCTCCCTCTTCGGGACTAGCGGGAGGGCCACCGGTGACTATGAGCAGTTCTTC. The complete variable domain, with remaining parts taken from reference TRBV7-8 and TRBJ2-1, reads GAGVSQSPRYKVAKRGQDVALRCDPISGHVSLFWYQQALGQGPEFLTYFQNEAQLDKSGLPSDRFFAERPEGSVSTLKIQRTQQEDSAVYLCASSSLFGTSGRATGDYEQFFGPGTRLTVL.

The V and J genes are TRBV16 and TRBJ1-2; TRBD1 matches at 8 bases. V was clipped by 4 bases and J by 7 bases; unmatched bases: 14. Germline CDR1 reads KGHSY; CDR2 reads FQNENV. There are 16 residues in the CDR3. The CDR3 reads CASSLSGTGRLFGYTF. The CDR3 coding sequence is TGTGCCAGCAGCCTCTCCGGGACAGGCCGATTGTTTGGCTACACCTTC.

The chain combines TRBV5-1 with TRBJ2-3; 10 bases line up with TRBD2. The CDR3 loop spans 16 amino acids. Germline lookup yields CDR1 SGHRS and CDR2 YFSETQ. V was clipped by 4 bases and J by 2 bases; unmatched bases: 7. CDR3 in DNA: TGCGCCAGCAGCGAGAGGACTAGCGGTTCCACAGATACGCAGTATTTT. Its protein product is CASSERTSGSTDTQYF. The full variable domain, in which reference TRBV5-1 and TRBJ2-3 provide the parts outside the CDR3, is KAGVTQTPRYLIKTRGQQVTLSCSPISGHRSVSWYQQTPGQGLQFLFEYFSETQRNKGNFPGRFSGRQFSNSRSEMNVSTLELGDSALYLCASSERTSGSTDTQYFGPGTRLTVL.

The CDR3 region is CASSQGGLINYGYTF. In nucleotides, the CDR3 is TGTGCCAGCAGCCAGGGGGGCCTTATTAACTATGGCTACACCTTC. The V and J genes are TRBV7-9 and TRBJ1-2; 7 bases line up with TRBD1. The CDR3 is 15 amino acids. Germline CDR1 SEHNR, CDR2 FQNEAQ (reference sequence). Trimming cost V 5 bases and J 1 base; bases outside gene matches: 7.

This clone was counted only a few times. V is TRBV5-1 and J is TRBJ1-2; 9 bases agree with TRBD1. Germline V gene sequence: CDR1 SGHRS, CDR2 YFSETQ. The CDR3 is made up of 15 amino acids. The junction had 11 bases not matched to a gene; V was cut back by 5 bases and J by 6 bases. CDR3 amino acids: CASRQTTQGANGYTF. In DNA form, the CDR3 reads TGCGCCAGCAGACAAACCACACAGGGGGCAAATGGCTACACCTTC.

V and J are TRBV6-5 and TRBJ2-1; D is ambiguous. Trimming shortened V by 6 bases and J by 0 bases, and 12 bases separated the two germline ends. The CDR3 is 15 amino acids. Germline CDR1 reads MNHEY; CDR2 reads SVGAGI. Here the CDR3 DNA reads TGTGCCAGCAGACAACAGAGAAACTCCTACAATGAGCAGTTCTTC. The encoded protein is CASRQQRNSYNEQFF.

The chain recombines TRBV29-1 with TRBJ2-1, with a weak D call TRBD2 (7 bases). The CDR3 contains 13 residues. V lost 5 bases and J 10 bases, leaving 18 bases between the germline ends. From germline, CDR1 is SQVTM and CDR2 ANQGSEA. For the CDR3, the DNA is TGCAGCGTTTCTGGACTAGGCACAGGGGAGCAGTTCTTC. Residues: CSVSGLGTGEQFF.

V usage is TRBV11-2 and J usage is TRBJ2-7; perhaps TRBD2 as D (6 bases). Between the trimmed V and J ends, which lost 3 bases and 2 bases, there was a span of 11 bases. This CDR3 comprises 14 residues. Germline values: CDR1 SGHAT, CDR2 FQNNGV. CDR3 coding DNA: TGTGCCAGCAGCTTGCACGGGGGACCCTACGAGCAGTACTTC. This encodes CASSLHGGPYEQYF. Using reference TRBV11-2 and TRBJ2-7 for the parts outside the CDR3, the full variable domain is EAGVAQSPRYKIIEKRQSVAFWCNPISGHATLYWYQQILGQGPKLLIQFQNNGVVDDSQLPKDRFSAERLKGVDSTLKIQPAKLEDSAVYLCASSLHGGPYEQYFGPGTRLTVT.

This sequence joins TRBV9 and TRBJ2-1, with D maybe TRBD2 (5 bases). V lost 0 bases and J 7 bases, leaving 8 bases between the germline ends. CDR1 is SGDLS, CDR2 YYNGEE, per germline. The CDR3 contains 13 residues. CDR3 loop: CASSVVSGNEQFF. The CDR3 DNA is TGTGCCAGCAGCGTAGTATCGGGGAATGAGCAGTTCTTC.

The chain combines TRBV27 with TRBJ2-7; TRBD2 aligns across 10 bases. Germline V CDR1 and CDR2: MNHEY, SMNVEV (reference sequence). J gave up 4 bases and V 4 bases, and 7 bases lay outside the gene matches. CDR3 length equals 15 residues. The CDR3, as DNA: TGTGCCAGCAGTTGGCTAGCGGGGGAGGGTTACGAGCAGTACTTC. It yields the protein CASSWLAGEGYEQYF.

V gene TRBV11-3 combines with J gene TRBJ1-3; a weak D match, TRBD1 (5 bases). The germline V gene encodes CDR1 SGHNT and CDR2 YENEEA. V dropped 3 bases and J dropped 11 bases, with 17 bases sitting between them. The length of the CDR3 is 14 residues. The chain's CDR3 is CASSFSLQGTSIYF. CDR3 DNA sequence: TGTGCCAGCAGCTTCTCTCTCCAGGGAACGTCCATATATTTT. The full variable domain, its missing parts supplied by reference TRBV11-3 and TRBJ1-3, is EAGVVQSPRYKIIEKKQPVAFWCNPISGHNTLYWYLQNLGQGPELLIRYENEEAVDDSQLPKDRFSAERLKGVDSTLKIQPAELGDSAVYLCASSFSLQGTSIYFGEGSWLTVV.

The chain is built from TRBV11-2 and TRBJ2-7; TRBD2 agrees at 8 bases. The CDR3 totals 17 residues. The germline CDR1 and CDR2 sequences are SGHAT and FQNNGV. V dropped 5 bases and J dropped 1; count of bases not matched to a gene: 13. For the CDR3, the DNA is TGTGCCAGCAGCCTAGGCCCCGCCAGCGGGAGTTCCTACGAGCAGTACTTC. Protein product: CASSLGPASGSSYEQYF.

The chain combines TRBV27 with TRBJ1-4; 10 positions match TRBD1. The CDR3 is 15 amino acids. V shed 5 bases, J shed 7 bases, and the junction held 7 bases outside the gene matches. Germline CDR1 and CDR2: MNHEY and SMNVEV (reference sequence). CDR3 loop: CASSPLTGGVEKLFF. The CDR3 DNA follows: TGTGCCAGCAGTCCCCTGACAGGGGGCGTTGAAAAACTGTTTTTT.

V and J are TRBV7-9 and TRBJ2-1; the match to TRBD2 covers 8 bases. The germline V gene encodes CDR1 SEHNR and CDR2 FQNEAQ (reference sequence). The V and J ends lost 5 bases and 2 bases, in that order; junction bases with no gene match: 5. This CDR3 spans 15 amino acids. As DNA, the CDR3 is TGTGCCAGCAGCGCACTAGCGGTTACCTACAATGAGCAGTTCTTC. This gives the protein CASSALAVTYNEQFF.

In DNA form, the CDR3 reads TGTGCCAGCAGCAGGACAGGGGGCGCTGAAGCTTTCTTT. It is translated as CASSRTGGAEAFF. The V gene is TRBV9, the J gene TRBJ1-1; 11 bases fit TRBD1. The V segment lost 4 bases and the J segment 6 bases; nucleotides outside the gene matches: 2. The CDR3 has 13 residues. CDR1 and CDR2 from the germline V gene are SGDLS and YYNGEE.

The chain employs TRBV6-5 and TRBJ2-3, with 13 nucleotides matching TRBD2. This CDR3 comprises 15 residues. V shed 5 bases and J 10 bases; nucleotides not matched to a gene: 9. Germline V gene data show CDR1 as MNHEY and CDR2 as SVGAGI. The CDR3 reads CASSQLAGGQEAQYF. The CDR3 region has the DNA TGTGCCAGCAGTCAACTAGCGGGGGGGCAGGAGGCGCAGTATTTT.

The sample holds one count of this clone. The chain uses TRBV5-8 and TRBJ1-5, with D unclear. Trimming left V 1 base short and J 6 bases short, with 8 bases between. Germline loops: CDR1 SGHTS, CDR2 YDEGEE. This CDR3 region has 13 residues. CDR3 in DNA: TGTGCCAGCAGCTTGTTCAGGCGTCAGCCCCAGCATTTT. Its translation: CASSLFRRQPQHF.

The chain uses TRBV29-1 and TRBJ2-5; tentatively, D is TRBD2 (5 bases). Trimming took off 5 bases at V and 4 bases at J, with 14 bases between the two ends. The CDR3 runs 13 residues. Germline CDR1 and CDR2: SQVTM and ANQGSEA. The CDR3 is CSVLAPAGETQYF. The DNA of the CDR3 is TGCAGCGTTTTGGCCCCCGCGGGAGAGACCCAGTACTTC. Full variable domain (outside the CDR3, taken from reference TRBV29-1 and TRBJ2-5): SAVISQKPSRDICQRGTSLTIQCQVDSQVTMMFWYRQQPGQSLTLIATANQGSEATYESGFVIDKFPISRPNLTFSTLTVSNMSPEDSSIYLCSVLAPAGETQYFGPGTRLLVL.